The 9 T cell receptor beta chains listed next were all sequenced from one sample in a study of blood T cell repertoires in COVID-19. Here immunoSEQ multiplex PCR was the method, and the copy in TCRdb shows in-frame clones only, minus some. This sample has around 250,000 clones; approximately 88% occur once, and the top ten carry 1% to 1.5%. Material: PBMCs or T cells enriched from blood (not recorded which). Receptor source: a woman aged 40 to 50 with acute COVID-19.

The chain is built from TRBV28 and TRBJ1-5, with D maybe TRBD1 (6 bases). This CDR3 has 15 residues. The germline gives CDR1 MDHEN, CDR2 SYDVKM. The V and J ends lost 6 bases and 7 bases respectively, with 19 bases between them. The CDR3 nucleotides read TGTGCCAGCAGCCCGACCGACGGGGGGCACCAGCCCCAGCATTTT. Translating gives CASSPTDGGHQPQHF.

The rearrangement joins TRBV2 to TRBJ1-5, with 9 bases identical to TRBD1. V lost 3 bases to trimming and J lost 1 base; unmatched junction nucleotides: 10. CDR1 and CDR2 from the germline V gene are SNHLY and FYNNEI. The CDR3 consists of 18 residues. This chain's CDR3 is CASSDPRTGDYSNQPQHF. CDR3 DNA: TGTGCCAGCAGTGACCCCCGGACAGGGGATTACAGCAATCAGCCCCAGCATTTT.

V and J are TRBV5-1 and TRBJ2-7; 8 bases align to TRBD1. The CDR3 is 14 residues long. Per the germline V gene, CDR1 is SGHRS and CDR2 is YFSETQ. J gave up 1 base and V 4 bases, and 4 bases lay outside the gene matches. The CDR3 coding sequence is TGCGCCAGCAGCGACGGACAGGGATCCTACGAGCAGTACTTC. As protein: CASSDGQGSYEQYF. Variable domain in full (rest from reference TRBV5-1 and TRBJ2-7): KAGVTQTPRYLIKTRGQQVTLSCSPISGHRSVSWYQQTPGQGLQFLFEYFSETQRNKGNFPGRFSGRQFSNSRSEMNVSTLELGDSALYLCASSDGQGSYEQYFGPGTRLTVT.

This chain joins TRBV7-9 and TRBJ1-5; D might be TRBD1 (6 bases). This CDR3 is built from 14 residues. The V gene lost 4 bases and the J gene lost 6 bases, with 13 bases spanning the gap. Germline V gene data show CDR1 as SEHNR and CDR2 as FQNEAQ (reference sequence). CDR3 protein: CASSSVQGGQPQHF. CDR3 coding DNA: TGTGCCAGCAGCTCCGTACAGGGTGGTCAGCCCCAGCATTTT.

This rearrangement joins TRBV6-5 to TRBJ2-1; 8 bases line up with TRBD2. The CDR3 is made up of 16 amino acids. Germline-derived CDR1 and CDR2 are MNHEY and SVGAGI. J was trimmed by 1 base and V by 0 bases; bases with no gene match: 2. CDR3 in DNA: TGTGCCAGCAGTTACTCCCCTAGCGGGTCCTACAATGAGCAGTTCTTC. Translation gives CASSYSPSGSYNEQFF.

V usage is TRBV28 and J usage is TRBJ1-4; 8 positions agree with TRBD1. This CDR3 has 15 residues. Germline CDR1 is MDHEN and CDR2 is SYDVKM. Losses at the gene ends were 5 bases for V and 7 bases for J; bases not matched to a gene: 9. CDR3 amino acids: CASSRQGRDSEKLFF. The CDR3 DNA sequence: TGTGCCAGCAGTCGACAGGGGAGGGACAGTGAAAAACTGTTTTTT.

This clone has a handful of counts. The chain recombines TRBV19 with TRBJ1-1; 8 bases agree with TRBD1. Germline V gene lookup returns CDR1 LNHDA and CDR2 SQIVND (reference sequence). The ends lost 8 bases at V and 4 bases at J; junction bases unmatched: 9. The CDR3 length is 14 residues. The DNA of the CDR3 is TGTGCCAGTGCTCAACAGGGGGGCGTCACTGAAGCTTTCTTT. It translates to CASAQQGGVTEAFF.

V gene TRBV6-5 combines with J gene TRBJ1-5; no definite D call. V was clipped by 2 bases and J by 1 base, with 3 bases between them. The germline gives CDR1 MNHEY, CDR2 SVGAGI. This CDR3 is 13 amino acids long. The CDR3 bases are TGTGCCAGCAGTTACGGCAGCAATCAGCCCCAGCATTTT. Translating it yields CASSYGSNQPQHF.

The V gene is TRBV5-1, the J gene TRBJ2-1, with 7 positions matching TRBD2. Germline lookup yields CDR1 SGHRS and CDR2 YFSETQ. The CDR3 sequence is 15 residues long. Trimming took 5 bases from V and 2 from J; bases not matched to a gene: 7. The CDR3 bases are TGCGCCAGCAGACGTACCGGGACTACCTACAATGAGCAGTTCTTC. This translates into CASRRTGTTYNEQFF.